One sample yielded the 9 T cell receptor beta chains listed below, sequenced in a study of Ad26.COV2.S vaccination and SARS-CoV-2 variants. Only in-frame clones appear in the TCRdb table, and some are missing; sequencing was by immunoSEQ multiplex PCR. The repertoire holds around 450,000 clones, with roughly 89% as singletons. As for treatment: around 19 received Ad26.COV2.S at low or high dose, single or two shots; 5 received placebo; per-sample allocation not given. Samples came from day 63 after the first vaccine or placebo injection. Sequenced material: peripheral blood, taken in a trial of Ad26.COV2.S vaccine versus placebo. These receptor sequences come from a person aged 18-60 years who received the Ad26.COV2.S COVID-19 vaccine or a placebo.

Only one count was recorded for this clone. The chain has TRBV5-4 and TRBJ1-2; 7 bases line up with TRBD1. J lost 4 bases, V lost 7 bases, and 13 bases had no gene match. Germline loops: CDR1 SGHNT, CDR2 YYREEE (reference sequence). The CDR3 is made up of 15 amino acids. For the CDR3, the DNA is TGTGCCAGCCTCGACAGGGCCAGAGTCGGCTATGGCTACACCTTC. Its protein product is CASLDRARVGYGYTF. The complete variable domain, with remaining parts taken from reference TRBV5-4 and TRBJ1-2, reads ETGVTQSPTHLIKTRGQQVTLRCSSQSGHNTVSWYQQALGQGPQFIFQYYREEENGRGNFPPRFSGLQFPNYSSELNVNALELDDSALYLCASLDRARVGYGYTFGSGTRLTVV.

The rearrangement joins TRBV5-4 to TRBJ2-3; tentatively, D is TRBD2 (5 bases). Per the germline V gene, CDR1 is SGHNT and CDR2 is YYREEE (reference sequence). With 4 bases removed from V and 2 bases from J, the gap between germline ends came to 11 bases. This CDR3 contains 14 residues. CDR3 bases: TGTGCCAGCAGCCCCTGGAGGAACACAGATACGCAGTATTTT. Protein product: CASSPWRNTDTQYF.

Here the CDR3 DNA reads TGTGCCAGCAGGGAACGGACCGGGAGCTACGAGCAGTACGTC. Translation: CASRERTGSYEQYV. The genes are TRBV27 and TRBJ2-7, with D tentatively TRBD2 (6 bases). V was trimmed by 6 bases and J by 3 bases, leaving 15 bases between them. The germline gives CDR1 MNHEY, CDR2 SMNVEV (reference sequence). CDR3 length: 14 residues.

The rearrangement uses TRBV4-1 and TRBJ1-2; D unclear. Trimming removed 4 bases from V and 3 bases from J, with 15 bases in between. Looked up from germline, CDR1 is MGHRA and CDR2 is YSYEKL. This CDR3 comprises 15 residues. The CDR3 loop reads CASSRVGREHYGYTF. CDR3 nucleotide sequence: TGCGCCAGCAGCCGAGTGGGGAGGGAACACTATGGCTACACCTTC.

V and J are TRBV7-9 and TRBJ1-1; 9 bases are shared with TRBD1. Losses at the gene ends were 5 bases for V and 5 bases for J; bases not matched to a gene: 6. This CDR3 is built from 14 residues. In germline, CDR1 is SEHNR, CDR2 FQNEAQ (reference sequence). CDR3 residues: CASSIGQGLTEAFF. The CDR3, as DNA: TGTGCCAGCAGCATTGGACAGGGGTTAACTGAAGCTTTCTTT. Complete variable domain (other parts from reference TRBV7-9 and TRBJ1-1): DTGVSQNPRHKITKRGQNVTFRCDPISEHNRLYWYRQTLGQGPEFLTYFQNEAQLEKSRLLSDRFSAERPKGSFSTLEIQRTEQGDSAMYLCASSIGQGLTEAFFGQGTRLTVV.

This sequence joins TRBV12-5 and TRBJ2-3, with D unclear. CDR3 length equals 13 residues. CDR1 is LGHNT, CDR2 FRNRAP, per germline. V was pared by 5 bases and J by 2 bases, with 8 bases between. In nucleotides, the CDR3 is TGTGCTAGTGGTCTCCCCCTCACAGATACGCAGTATTTT. Translating it yields CASGLPLTDTQYF.

The rearrangement uses TRBV5-4 and TRBJ2-1; 9 nucleotides match TRBD2. Germline V gene data show CDR1 as SGHNT and CDR2 as YYREEE (reference sequence). Trimming at V came to 4 bases and at J to 10 bases, leaving 6 bases not matched to a gene. The CDR3 consists of 13 residues. CDR3 bases: TGTGCCAGCAGCGTTAAACTAGCGGGCGAGCAGTTCTTC. Translating it yields CASSVKLAGEQFF.

This chain connects TRBV7-2 to TRBJ1-6; the D is unclear. V was cut by 2 bases and J by 7 bases, with 9 bases left in between. CDR1 is SGHTA and CDR2 is FQGNSA in the germline V gene. The length of the CDR3 is 14 residues. DNA of the CDR3: TGTGCCAGCAGCTTAATGGTGCCAAATTCACCCCTCCACTTT. Translated, it gives CASSLMVPNSPLHF.

The chain has TRBV24-1 and TRBJ2-2, with 14 bases matching TRBD2. The V gene end was trimmed by 4 bases and the J gene end by 4 bases; junction bases not matched to a gene: 7. Germline CDR1 KGHDR, CDR2 SFDVKD. This CDR3 region has 18 residues. The CDR3 nucleotides read TGTGCCACCAGTGACCCAGGGACTAGCGGGAGTAGCACCGGGGAGCTGTTTTTT. Its protein is CATSDPGTSGSSTGELFF.